This T cell receptor (beta chain) is drawn from a study of blood T cell repertoires in COVID-19. The wider study: The United States, Italy and Spain provided the acute and convalescent COVID-19 samples. The cDNA or gDNA used as material had been derived from T cells, B-cell-depleted T cells, or PBMCs.

Authors' analysis steps: Reference gene primer amplification in the assay estimated nucleated cell counts. Sequencing used immunoSEQ multiplex PCR; TCRdb keeps in-frame clones, though not all of them. V, J and clone size are taken as reported in that table, and D and trimming were inferred from the DNA itself. The data show some 200,000 clones, about 87% seen once. The CDR3 loop spans 12 amino acids. V was trimmed by 5 bases and J by 6 bases, leaving 11 bases between them. CDR1 and CDR2 (germline): SGHRS, YFSETQ. This clone was counted between two and nine times. This clonotype was obtained from a man in his 70s with acute or convalescent COVID-19. The V call is TRBV5-1, the J call TRBJ1-2; a possible D gene is TRBD1 (6 bases). The specimen sequenced was peripheral blood. This CDR3 reads CASRVGADGYTF. For the CDR3, the DNA is TGCGCCAGCAGGGTGGGGGCCGATGGCTACACCTTC.